These 15 T cell receptor beta chains originate from one sample sequenced in a study of T cells after somatic rescue of genetic block. The data were produced by immunoSEQ multiplex PCR, yet TCRdb's version contains in-frame clones alone and is incomplete. The data hold tens of thousands of clones, with around 96% observed a single time. Input material: peripheral blood mononuclear cells (PBMCs). These TCRs come from a child under two years old.

J is TRBJ2-3 and V is TRBV25-1, with TRBD2 matching 10 bases. The CDR3 extends over 16 amino acids. CDR1 and CDR2 (germline): MGHDK, SYGVNS. V was clipped by 1 base and J by 7 bases; unmatched bases: 8. In DNA form, the CDR3 reads TGTGCCAGCAGTGAATTCGGAGCGGGAGGGGTCAATACGCAGTATTTT. This codes for CASSEFGAGGVNTQYF.

J is TRBJ2-3 and V is TRBV18, with 14 bases that match TRBD2. This CDR3 is built from 19 residues. CDR1 KGHSH and CDR2 LQKENI come from the germline V gene. Trimming cost V 1 base and J 1 base; bases outside gene matches: 7. This CDR3 reads CASSPLPGLAGDGTDTQYF. As DNA, the CDR3 is TGTGCCAGCTCACCACTCCCGGGACTAGCGGGAGATGGCACAGATACGCAGTATTTT. The whole variable domain, remainder taken from reference TRBV18 and TRBJ2-3, is NAGVMQNPRHLVRRRGQEARLRCSPMKGHSHVYWYRQLPEEGLKFMVYLQKENIIDESGMPKERFSAEFPKEGPSILRIQQVVRGDSAAYFCASSPLPGLAGDGTDTQYFGPGTRLTVL.

This chain's CDR3 is CASSVTGFNQPQHF. DNA of the CDR3: TGTGCCAGCAGTGTAACAGGATTCAATCAGCCCCAGCATTTT. The V call is TRBV6-1, the J call TRBJ1-5, with a possible D match to TRBD1 (5 bases). CDR3 length equals 14 residues. The V gene lost 4 bases and the J gene lost 3 bases, with 10 bases spanning the gap. The germline V gene has CDR1 MNHNS and CDR2 SASEGT.

The chain has TRBV5-1 and TRBJ2-5; possibly TRBD1 for D (5 bases). CDR1 and CDR2 from the germline V gene are SGHRS and YFSETQ. The CDR3 has 15 residues. The germline V and J ends were trimmed by 0 bases and 1 base, with 10 bases remaining between them. The CDR3 DNA reads as TGCGCCAGCAGCTTGGGCCCAGGGCCCCAAGAGACCCAGTACTTC. Its protein product is CASSLGPGPQETQYF.

The chain is built from TRBV6-5 and TRBJ2-1; D is unresolved. Trimming took 5 bases from V and 11 from J, leaving 16 bases between them. The CDR3 contains 13 residues. CDR1 and CDR2 (germline): MNHEY, SVGAGI. The CDR3 sequence is CASSNSFSGQQFF. CDR3 bases: TGTGCCAGCAGTAATTCCTTCTCGGGCCAGCAGTTCTTC.

The chain employs TRBV23-1 and TRBJ2-2, with D possibly matching TRBD2 (6 bases). TRBV23-1 is flagged as an ORF with uncertain function. V lost 4 bases to trimming and J lost 3 bases, with 9 bases between them. The CDR3 is 14 amino acids. In DNA, the CDR3 is TGCGCCAGCAGTCGGGGGGTGTACACCGGGGAGCTGTTTTTT. Amino acid sequence: CASSRGVYTGELFF.

This rearrangement joins TRBV2 to TRBJ2-1; D gene uncertain. Germline CDR1 and CDR2: SNHLY and FYNNEI. This CDR3 has 13 residues. The V end lost 4 bases, the J end lost 6 bases, and 10 bases lay between the germline ends. The CDR3 loop is CASSVAGANEQFF. CDR3 DNA sequence: TGTGCCAGCAGTGTTGCAGGTGCCAATGAGCAGTTCTTC.

CDR3: CASSLRGTSGVKGTGELFF. In DNA form, the CDR3 reads TGTGCCAGCAGCTTAAGAGGGACTAGCGGGGTCAAGGGCACCGGGGAGCTGTTTTTT. This chain links TRBV7-7 with TRBJ2-2, with 13 bases matching TRBD2. CDR3 length: 19 amino acids. The V and J ends lost 2 bases and 4 bases, in that order; junction bases with no gene match: 10. The V gene's germline CDR1 is SSHAT and CDR2 FNYEAQ (reference sequence).

V is TRBV7-2 and J is TRBJ1-4; tentatively, D is TRBD1 (6 bases). Trimming removed 5 bases from V and 0 bases from J, with 7 bases in between. There are 14 residues in the CDR3. CDR1 is SGHTA and CDR2 is FQGNSA in the germline V gene. The CDR3 is CASSRTATNEKLFF. CDR3 bases: TGTGCCAGCAGCCGGACAGCAACTAATGAAAAACTGTTTTTT.

The chain uses TRBV11-2 and TRBJ2-1; D is unresolved. From germline, CDR1 is SGHAT and CDR2 FQNNGV. This CDR3 has 12 residues. V lost 1 base to trimming and J lost 7 bases, with 5 bases between them. In DNA form, the CDR3 reads TGTGCCAGCAGCTTAGTTGGGAATGAGCAGTTCTTC. It codes for CASSLVGNEQFF.

CDR3 nucleotide sequence: TGTGCCAGCAGCCAAGAGCAAGGATTCCCCTACGAGCAGTACTTC. Its protein is CASSQEQGFPYEQYF. V gene TRBV4-2 combines with J gene TRBJ2-7; no definite D call. The germline CDR1 and CDR2 sequences are LGHNA and YNFKEQ. Trimming left V 0 bases short and J 2 bases short, with 11 bases between. The CDR3 has 15 amino acids.

The J gene is TRBJ1-1, the V gene TRBV30; 9 nucleotides align to TRBD1. The CDR3 has 14 amino acids. The germline CDR1 and CDR2 sequences are GTSNPN and SVGIG (reference sequence). J lost 1 base, V lost 0 bases, and 0 bases had no gene match. The CDR3 sequence: CAWSVQGANTEAFF. The DNA for the CDR3 is TGTGCCTGGAGTGTACAGGGGGCGAACACTGAAGCTTTCTTT.

This clone was detected once. V usage is TRBV6-5 and J usage is TRBJ2-1; 10 bases align to TRBD2. Trimming at V came to 0 bases and at J to 5 bases, leaving 1 base not matched to a gene. CDR1 and CDR2 from the germline V gene are MNHEY and SVGAGI. There are 15 residues in the CDR3. The CDR3 reads CASSYSLAGDNEQFF. CDR3 in DNA: TGTGCCAGCAGTTACTCGCTAGCGGGAGACAATGAGCAGTTCTTC.

The V call is TRBV7-2, the J call TRBJ2-1; 8 positions match TRBD2. Germline CDR1 reads SGHTA; CDR2 reads FQGNSA. With 1 base clipped from V and 7 bases from J, the junction kept 6 bases outside the gene matches. The length of the CDR3 is 15 residues. The CDR3 protein is CASSLEAGALNEQFF. The CDR3 DNA follows: TGTGCCAGCAGCTTAGAAGCGGGAGCGTTAAATGAGCAGTTCTTC.

This chain joins TRBV5-4 and TRBJ2-7; D is possibly TRBD1 (5 bases). V gave up 1 base and J gave up 3 bases, with 11 bases separating them. In germline, CDR1 is SGHNT, CDR2 YYREEE (reference sequence). CDR3 length equals 14 residues. This chain's CDR3 is CASSLQQGFYEQYF. The CDR3 nucleotides are TGTGCCAGCAGCTTGCAGCAGGGTTTCTACGAGCAGTACTTC. Full variable domain (missing parts from reference TRBV5-4 and TRBJ2-7): ETGVTQSPTHLIKTRGQQVTLRCSSQSGHNTVSWYQQALGQGPQFIFQYYREEENGRGNFPPRFSGLQFPNYSSELNVNALELDDSALYLCASSLQQGFYEQYFGPGTRLTVT.